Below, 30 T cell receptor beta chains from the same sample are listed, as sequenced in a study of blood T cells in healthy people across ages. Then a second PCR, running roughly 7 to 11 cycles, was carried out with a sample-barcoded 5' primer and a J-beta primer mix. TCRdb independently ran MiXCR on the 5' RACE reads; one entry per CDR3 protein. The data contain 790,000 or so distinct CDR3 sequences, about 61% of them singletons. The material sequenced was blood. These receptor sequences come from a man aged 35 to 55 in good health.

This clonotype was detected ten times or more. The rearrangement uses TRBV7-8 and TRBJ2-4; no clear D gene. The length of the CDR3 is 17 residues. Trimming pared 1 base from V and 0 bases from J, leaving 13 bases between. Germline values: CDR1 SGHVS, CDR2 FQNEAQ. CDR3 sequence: CASSLDPRILAKNIQYF. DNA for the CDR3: TGTGCCAGCAGCTTAGACCCTCGGATACTAGCCAAAAACATTCAGTACTTC.

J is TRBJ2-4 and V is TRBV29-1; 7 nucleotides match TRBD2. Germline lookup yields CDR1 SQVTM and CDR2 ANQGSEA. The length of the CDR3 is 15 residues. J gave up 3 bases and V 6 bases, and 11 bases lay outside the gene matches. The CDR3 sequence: CSVTSAGTYKNIQYF. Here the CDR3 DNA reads TGCAGCGTCACTAGCGCCGGGACCTACAAAAACATTCAGTACTTC.

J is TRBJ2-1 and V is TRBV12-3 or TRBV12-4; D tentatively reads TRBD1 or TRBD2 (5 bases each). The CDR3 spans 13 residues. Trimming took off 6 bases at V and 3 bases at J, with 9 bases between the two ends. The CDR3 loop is CASRGTDYNEQFF. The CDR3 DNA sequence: TGTGCCAGCAGGGGGACGGACTACAATGAGCAGTTCTTC.

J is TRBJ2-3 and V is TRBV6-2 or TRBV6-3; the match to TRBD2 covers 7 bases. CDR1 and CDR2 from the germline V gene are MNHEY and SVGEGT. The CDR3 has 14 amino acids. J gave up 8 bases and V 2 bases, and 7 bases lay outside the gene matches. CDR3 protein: CASSYGPPGGTQYF. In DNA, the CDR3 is TGTGCCAGCAGTTACGGGCCTCCGGGGGGTACGCAGTATTTT.

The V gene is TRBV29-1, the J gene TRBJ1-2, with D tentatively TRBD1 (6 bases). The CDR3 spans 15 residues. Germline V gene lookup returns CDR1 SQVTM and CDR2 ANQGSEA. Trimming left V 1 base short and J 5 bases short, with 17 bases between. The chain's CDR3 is CSVEGGGGNEYGYTF. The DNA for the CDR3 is TGCAGCGTTGAAGGGGGGGGCGGTAACGAGTATGGCTACACCTTC.

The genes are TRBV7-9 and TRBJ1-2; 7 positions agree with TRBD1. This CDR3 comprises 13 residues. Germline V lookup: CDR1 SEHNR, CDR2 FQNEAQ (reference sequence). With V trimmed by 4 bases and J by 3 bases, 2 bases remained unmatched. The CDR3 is CASSSGQYYGYTF. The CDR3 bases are TGTGCCAGCAGCTCGGGACAGTACTATGGCTACACCTTC.

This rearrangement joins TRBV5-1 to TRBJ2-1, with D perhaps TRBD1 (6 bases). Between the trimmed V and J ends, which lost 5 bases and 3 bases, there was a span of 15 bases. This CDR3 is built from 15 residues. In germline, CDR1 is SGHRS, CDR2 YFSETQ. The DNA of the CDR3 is TGCGCCAGCAGAACTGCCGGGACAAGCTACAATGAGCAGTTCTTC. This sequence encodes CASRTAGTSYNEQFF.

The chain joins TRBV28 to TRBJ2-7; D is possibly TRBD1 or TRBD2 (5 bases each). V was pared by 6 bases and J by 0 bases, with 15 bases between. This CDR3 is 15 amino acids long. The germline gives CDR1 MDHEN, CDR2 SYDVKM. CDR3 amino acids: CASSPTTGGSYEQYF. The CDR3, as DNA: TGTGCCAGCAGCCCTACTACTGGGGGCTCCTACGAGCAGTACTTC.

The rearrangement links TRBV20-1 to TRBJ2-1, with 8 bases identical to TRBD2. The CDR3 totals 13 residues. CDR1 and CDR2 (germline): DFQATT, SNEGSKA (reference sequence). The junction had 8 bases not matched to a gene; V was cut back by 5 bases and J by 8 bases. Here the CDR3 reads CSAGGGGPHEQFF. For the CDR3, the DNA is TGCAGTGCTGGGGGCGGGGGGCCTCATGAGCAGTTCTTC.

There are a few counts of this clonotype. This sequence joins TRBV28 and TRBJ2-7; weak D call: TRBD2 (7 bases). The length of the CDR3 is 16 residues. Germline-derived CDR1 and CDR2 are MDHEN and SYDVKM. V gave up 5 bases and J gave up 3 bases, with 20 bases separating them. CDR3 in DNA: TGTGCCAGCAGTGGTACCAGAGGGAGGGGGGGCTACGAGCAGTACTTC. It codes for CASSGTRGRGGYEQYF.

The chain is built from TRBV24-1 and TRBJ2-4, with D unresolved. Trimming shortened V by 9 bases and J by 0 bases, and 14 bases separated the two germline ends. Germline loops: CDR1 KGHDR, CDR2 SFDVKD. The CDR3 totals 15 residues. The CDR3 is CATPQETLAKNIQYF. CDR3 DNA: TGTGCCACCCCTCAGGAGACCTTAGCCAAAAACATTCAGTACTTC.

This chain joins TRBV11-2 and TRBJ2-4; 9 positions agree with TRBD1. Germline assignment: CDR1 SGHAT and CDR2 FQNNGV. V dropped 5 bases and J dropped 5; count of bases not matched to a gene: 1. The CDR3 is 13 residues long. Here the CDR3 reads CASSRDRENIQYF. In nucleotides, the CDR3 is TGTGCCAGCAGCCGGGACAGGGAAAACATTCAGTACTTC.

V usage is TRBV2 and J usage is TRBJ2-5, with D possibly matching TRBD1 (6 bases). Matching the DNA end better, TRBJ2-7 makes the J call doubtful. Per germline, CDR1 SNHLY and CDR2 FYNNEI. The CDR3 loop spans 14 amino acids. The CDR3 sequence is CASSRTVLLYEQYF. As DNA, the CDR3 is TGTGCCAGCAGCAGGACAGTTCTGCTTTACGAGCAGTACTTC.

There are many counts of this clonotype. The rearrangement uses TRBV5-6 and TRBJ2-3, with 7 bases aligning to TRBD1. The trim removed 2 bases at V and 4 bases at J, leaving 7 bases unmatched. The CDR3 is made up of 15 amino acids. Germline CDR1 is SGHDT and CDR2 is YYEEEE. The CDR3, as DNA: TGTGCCAGCAGCTTCCCGACAGGGTCCCCAGATACGCAGTATTTT. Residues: CASSFPTGSPDTQYF.

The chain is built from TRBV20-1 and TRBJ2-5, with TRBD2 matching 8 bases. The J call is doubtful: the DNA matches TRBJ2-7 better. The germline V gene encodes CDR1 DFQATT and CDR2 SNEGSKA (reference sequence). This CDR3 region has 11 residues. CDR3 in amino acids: CSATRGGEQYF. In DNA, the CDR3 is TGCAGTGCTACCCGGGGGGGCGAGCAGTACTTC.

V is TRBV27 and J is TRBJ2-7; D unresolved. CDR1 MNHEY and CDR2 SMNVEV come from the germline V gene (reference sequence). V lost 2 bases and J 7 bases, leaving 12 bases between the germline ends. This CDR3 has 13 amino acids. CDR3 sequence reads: CASSLLSRGEQYF. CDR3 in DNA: TGTGCCAGCAGTTTACTCAGTCGCGGAGAGCAGTACTTC.

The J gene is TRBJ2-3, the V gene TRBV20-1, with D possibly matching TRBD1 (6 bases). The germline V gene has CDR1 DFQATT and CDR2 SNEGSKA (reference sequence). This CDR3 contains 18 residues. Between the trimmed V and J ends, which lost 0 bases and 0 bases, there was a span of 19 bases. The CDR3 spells CSARDNGRTVLSTDTQYF. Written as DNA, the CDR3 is TGCAGTGCTAGAGATAATGGGCGGACAGTACTTAGCACAGATACGCAGTATTTT.

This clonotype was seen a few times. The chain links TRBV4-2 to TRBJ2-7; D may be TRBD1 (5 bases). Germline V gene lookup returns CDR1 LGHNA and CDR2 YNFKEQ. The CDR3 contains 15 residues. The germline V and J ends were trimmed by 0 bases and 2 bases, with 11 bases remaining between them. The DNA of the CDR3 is TGTGCCAGCAGCCAAGAGCAGGGATTTACCTACGAGCAGTACTTC. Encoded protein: CASSQEQGFTYEQYF.

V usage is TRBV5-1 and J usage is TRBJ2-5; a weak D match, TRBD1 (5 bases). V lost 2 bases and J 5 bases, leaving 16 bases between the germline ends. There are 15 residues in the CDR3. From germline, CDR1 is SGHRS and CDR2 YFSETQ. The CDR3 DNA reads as TGCGCCAGCAGCTTTGGGGATCAGGGCGTCGAGACCCAGTACTTC. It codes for CASSFGDQGVETQYF.

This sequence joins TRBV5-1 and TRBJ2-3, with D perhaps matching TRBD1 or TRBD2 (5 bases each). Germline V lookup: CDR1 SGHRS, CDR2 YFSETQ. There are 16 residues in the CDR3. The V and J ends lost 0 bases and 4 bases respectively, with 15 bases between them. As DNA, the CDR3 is TGCGCCAGCAGCTTGGTTGGGGGAGCTCCGTCAGATACGCAGTATTTT. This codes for CASSLVGGAPSDTQYF.

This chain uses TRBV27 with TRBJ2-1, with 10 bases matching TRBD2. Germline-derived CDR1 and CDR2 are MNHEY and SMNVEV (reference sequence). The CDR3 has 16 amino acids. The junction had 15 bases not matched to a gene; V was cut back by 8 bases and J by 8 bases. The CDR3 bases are TGTGCCAGCCACCACCTGGGTAGCGGGAGGTTGGATGAGCAGTTCTTC. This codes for CASHHLGSGRLDEQFF.

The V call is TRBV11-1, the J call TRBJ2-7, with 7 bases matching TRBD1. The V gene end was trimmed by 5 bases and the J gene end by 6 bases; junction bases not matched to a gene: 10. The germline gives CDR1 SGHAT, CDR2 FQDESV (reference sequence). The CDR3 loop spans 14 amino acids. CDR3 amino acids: CASSKGTVPREQYF. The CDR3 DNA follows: TGTGCCAGCAGCAAAGGGACAGTACCTCGCGAGCAGTACTTC.

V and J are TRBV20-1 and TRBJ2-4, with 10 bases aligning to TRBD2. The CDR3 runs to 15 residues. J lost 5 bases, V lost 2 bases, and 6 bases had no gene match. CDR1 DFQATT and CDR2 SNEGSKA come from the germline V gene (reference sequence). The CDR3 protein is CSARPGLALENIQYF. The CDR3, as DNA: TGCAGTGCTAGACCGGGACTAGCGCTCGAAAACATTCAGTACTTC.

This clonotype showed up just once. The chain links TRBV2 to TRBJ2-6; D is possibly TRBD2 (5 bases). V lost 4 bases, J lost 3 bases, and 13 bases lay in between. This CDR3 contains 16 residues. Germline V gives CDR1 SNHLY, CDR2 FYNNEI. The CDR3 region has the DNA TGTGCCAGCAGTGGCCGGGTCGGGGATGGGGCCAACGTCCTGACTTTC. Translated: CASSGRVGDGANVLTF.

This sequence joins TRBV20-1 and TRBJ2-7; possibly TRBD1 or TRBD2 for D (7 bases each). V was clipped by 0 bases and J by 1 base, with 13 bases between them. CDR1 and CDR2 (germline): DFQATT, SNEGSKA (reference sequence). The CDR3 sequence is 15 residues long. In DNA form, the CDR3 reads TGCAGTGCTAGAGATAGGCAGGGGGGGTCCTACGAGCAGTACTTC. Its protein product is CSARDRQGGSYEQYF.

The CDR3 DNA reads as TGTGCCAGCGGTCTAGGCGGGGACTTCAATGAGCAGTACTTC. This sequence encodes CASGLGGDFNEQYF. The genes are TRBV28 and TRBJ2-7; tentative D call: TRBD2 (6 bases). The V end was cut by 8 bases, the J end by 7 bases, with 21 bases between. Germline loops: CDR1 MDHEN, CDR2 SYDVKM. There are 14 residues in the CDR3. The variable domain in full, completed from reference TRBV28 and TRBJ2-7, reads DVKVTQSSRYLVKRTGEKVFLECVQDMDHENMFWYRQDPGLGLRLIYFSYDVKMKEKGDIPEGYSVSREKKERFSLILESASTNQTSMYLCASGLGGDFNEQYFGPGTRLTVT.

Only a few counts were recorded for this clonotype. The DNA for the CDR3 is TGTGCCACCAGCAACCCTCTTAATAGTCCCAATGAGCAGTTCTTC. Translated, it gives CATSNPLNSPNEQFF. This chain uses TRBV15 with TRBJ2-1; D uncertain. With 4 bases removed from V and 6 bases from J, the gap between germline ends came to 16 bases. CDR1 is LNHNV, CDR2 YYDKDF, per germline (reference sequence). The CDR3 covers 15 residues.

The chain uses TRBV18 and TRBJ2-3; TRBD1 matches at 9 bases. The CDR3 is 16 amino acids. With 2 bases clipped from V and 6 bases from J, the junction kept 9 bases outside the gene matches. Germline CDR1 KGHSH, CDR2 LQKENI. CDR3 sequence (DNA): TGTGCCAGCTCACCATCCGGGACAGGGTTTGGTGATACGCAGTATTTT. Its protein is CASSPSGTGFGDTQYF. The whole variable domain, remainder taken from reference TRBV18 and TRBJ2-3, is NAGVMQNPRHLVRRRGQEARLRCSPMKGHSHVYWYRQLPEEGLKFMVYLQKENIIDESGMPKERFSAEFPKEGPSILRIQQVVRGDSAAYFCASSPSGTGFGDTQYFGPGTRLTVL.

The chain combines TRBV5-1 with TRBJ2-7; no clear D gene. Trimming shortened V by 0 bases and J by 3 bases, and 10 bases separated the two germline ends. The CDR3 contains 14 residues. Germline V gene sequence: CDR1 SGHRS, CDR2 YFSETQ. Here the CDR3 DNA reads TGCGCCAGCAGCTTGGTCGGGCAGGACTACGAGCAGTACTTC. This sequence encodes CASSLVGQDYEQYF. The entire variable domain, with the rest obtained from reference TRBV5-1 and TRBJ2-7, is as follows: KAGVTQTPRYLIKTRGQQVTLSCSPISGHRSVSWYQQTPGQGLQFLFEYFSETQRNKGNFPGRFSGRQFSNSRSEMNVSTLELGDSALYLCASSLVGQDYEQYFGPGTRLTVT.

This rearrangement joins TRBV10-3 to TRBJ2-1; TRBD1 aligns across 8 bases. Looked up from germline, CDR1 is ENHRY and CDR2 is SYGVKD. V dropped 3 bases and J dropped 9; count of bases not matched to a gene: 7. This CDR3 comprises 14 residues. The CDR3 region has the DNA TGTGCCATCAGTGACCAGGGGGCGCGAGGTGAGCAGTTCTTC. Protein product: CAISDQGARGEQFF.